This T cell receptor (beta chain) was captured in a study of OX40 agonist ivuxolimab in advanced cancers. This clone was counted a few times. TCRdb's copy holds only in-frame clones and misses some; the assay was immunoSEQ multiplex PCR. Here the sample spans some 50,000 clones, about 87% being singletons. The CDR3 covers 14 residues. Trimming shortened V by 4 bases and J by 0 bases, and 10 bases separated the two germline ends. Germline V gene data show CDR1 as SGHDT and CDR2 as YYEEEE. The clonotype was recovered from an adult with an advanced solid tumor such as melanoma, head and neck, liver or kidney cancer. J is TRBJ1-2 and V is TRBV5-6; possibly TRBD1 for D (5 bases). This specimen consisted of CD4+ or CD8+ T cells sorted from blood, obtained in a trial of the OX40 agonist ivuxolimab. This CDR3 is CASSPPTANYGYTF. CDR3 sequence (DNA): TGTGCCAGCAGCCCCCCGACAGCTAACTATGGCTACACCTTC.